Listed below are T cell receptor beta chains from one sample, sequenced in a study of beta chain features in type 1 diabetes. Profiled with immunoSEQ multiplex PCR; TCRdb holds only in-frame clones, not every one. The sample lists approximately 250,000 clones, around 10% seen once, with around 0.037% in the top ten. Sample: naive CD4+ T cells from blood. These receptors were obtained from a woman between 18 and 29 years old in good health. CDR3s include the opening cysteine and the closing phenylalanine or tryptophan. Each record gives: J gene, CDR3 length, D gene, clone size, V gene, CDR3 protein, CDR3 DNA. D genes are given only for firm matches. A row's size may be missing; if present it is once, few, many or a size class.

>TRBJ2-7|12|.|few|TRBV2
CATSQDYYEQYF
TGTGCTACAAGTCAGGACTACTACGAGCAGTACTTC
>TRBJ1-1|13|.|few|TRBV29-1
CSARGWANTEAFF
TGCAGCGCCCGGGGTTGGGCCAACACTGAAGCTTTCTTT
>TRBJ1-1|13|TRBD1|.|TRBV15
CATSSTGATEAFF
TGTGCCACCAGCAGCACAGGGGCCACTGAAGCTTTCTTT
>TRBJ2-7|14|TRBD1|few|TRBV29-1
CSVGYSQGASEQYF
TGCAGCGTTGGGTATAGTCAGGGGGCGAGTGAGCAGTACTTC
>TRBJ1-2|16|.|.|TRBV5-1
CASSLPPSTGGYGYTF
TGCGCCAGCAGCTTGCCACCTTCGACAGGAGGCTATGGCTACACCTTC
>TRBJ1-2|14|.|.|TRBV5-1
CASSLGGTEYGYTF
TGCGCCAGCAGCTTGGGGGGGACTGAATACGGCTACACCTTC
>TRBJ1-2|13|TRBD1|.|TRBV6-1
CASTFDRARGYTF
TGTGCCAGCACTTTCGACAGGGCGAGGGGCTACACCTTC
>TRBJ1-4|14|.|few|TRBV7-6
CASSLGEGGEKLFF
TGTGCCAGCAGCTTAGGAGAGGGCGGTGAAAAACTGTTTTTT
>TRBJ1-4|13|TRBD1|.|TRBV6-6
CASRRQGNEKLFF
TGTGCCAGCAGACGACAGGGGAACGAAAAACTGTTTTTT
>TRBJ2-4|17|TRBD1|.|TRBV14
CASSRNQGVIAKNIQYF
TGTGCCAGCAGCCGGAACCAGGGGGTCATAGCCAAAAACATTCAGTACTTC
>TRBJ1-5|15|.|.|TRBV5-1
CASSLGDLGNQPQHF
TGCGCCAGCAGCCTGGGAGACCTAGGCAATCAGCCCCAGCATTTT
>TRBJ1-6|16|.|few|TRBV7-3
CASSLGGAGVDSPLHF
TGTGCCAGCAGCTTAGGCGGCGCAGGGGTAGATTCACCCCTCCACTTT
>TRBJ2-4|16|TRBD1|few|TRBV2
CASRQDRTLAKNIQYF
TGTGCCAGCAGGCAGGACAGGACCCTAGCCAAAAACATTCAGTACTTC
>TRBJ1-1|11|.|.|TRBV7-9
CASSPRSEAFF
TGTGCCAGCAGTCCGAGGTCCGAAGCTTTCTTT
>TRBJ1-1|14|.|few|TRBV5-1
CASSLAEGITEAFF
TGCGCCAGCAGCTTGGCCGAGGGAATCACTGAAGCTTTCTTT
>TRBJ2-7|12|TRBD1|.|TRBV27
CAVRQGAYEQYF
TGTGCCGTACGGCAGGGGGCCTACGAGCAGTACTTC
>TRBJ1-2|13|TRBD1|.|TRBV6-5
CASSRTGGGGYTF
TGTGCCAGCAGTCGTACAGGGGGCGGCGGCTACACCTTC
>TRBJ1-1|13|.|few|TRBV6-1
CASSPLGGTEAFF
TGTGCCAGCAGTCCATTAGGGGGCACTGAAGCTTTCTTT
>TRBJ1-2|15|TRBD1|.|TRBV30
CAWSVLGRGDYGYTF
TGTGCCTGGAGTGTACTTGGCAGGGGGGACTATGGCTACACCTTC
>TRBJ2-1|14|TRBD2|few|TRBV28
CASSSVAGGSEQFF
TGTGCCAGCAGTTCGGTAGCGGGAGGCAGTGAGCAGTTCTTC
>TRBJ2-7|15|TRBD2|.|TRBV6-5
CASSPSGRIGYEQYF
TGTGCCAGCAGTCCGAGCGGGAGGATCGGCTACGAGCAGTACTTC
>TRBJ2-1|16|TRBD2|.|TRBV9
CASTVSGLAGANEQFF
TGTGCCAGCACCGTATCGGGACTAGCGGGAGCTAATGAGCAGTTCTTC
>TRBJ2-7|14|.|few|TRBV5-6
CASSDTTVHSEQYF
TGTGCCAGCAGCGACACGACAGTACATAGCGAGCAGTACTTC
>TRBJ2-3|12|TRBD1|.|TRBV5-6
CASSRTGVTQYF
TGTGCCAGCAGCCGGACAGGGGTTACGCAGTATTTT
>TRBJ2-3|15|TRBD1|few|TRBV30
CAWGPGQGGTDTQYF
TGTGCCTGGGGACCGGGACAGGGGGGGACAGATACGCAGTATTTT
>TRBJ2-1|14|.|.|TRBV2
CASSPSLAYNEQFF
TGTGCCAGCAGTCCTTCTCTAGCCTACAATGAGCAGTTCTTC
>TRBJ1-6|15|.|.|TRBV7-9
CASSLAGTWDSPLHF
TGTGCCAGCAGCTTAGCTGGGACATGGGATTCACCCCTCCACTTT
>TRBJ2-1|20|TRBD2|few|TRBV5-1
CASSLQAGGSGRGSYNEQFF
TGCGCCAGCAGCCTCCAAGCGGGAGGGTCAGGCCGCGGGTCCTACAATGAGCAGTTCTTC
>TRBJ2-1|14|TRBD1|few|TRBV2
CASRFRGTYNEQFF
TGTGCCAGCAGATTCAGGGGGACCTACAATGAGCAGTTCTTC
>TRBJ1-2|15|.|.|TRBV28
CASISGGGINYGYTF
TGTGCCAGCATCTCCGGCGGCGGGATCAACTATGGCTACACCTTC
>TRBJ2-2|12|TRBD1|many|TRBV29-1
CSVRQGAGELFF
TGCAGCGTGCGGCAGGGGGCCGGGGAGCTGTTTTTT
>TRBJ1-2|15|.|few|TRBV27
CASSSAGLANYGYTF
TGTGCCAGCAGTTCCGCGGGGTTAGCTAACTATGGCTACACCTTC
>TRBJ2-1|16|TRBD2|few|TRBV27
CASSPAGTSGINEQFF
TGTGCCAGCAGTCCCGCCGGGACTAGCGGGATCAATGAGCAGTTCTTC
>TRBJ1-5|14|.|.|TRBV6-1
CASSESRLNQPQHF
TGTGCCAGCAGTGAATCCAGACTCAATCAGCCCCAGCATTTT
>TRBJ2-1|15|TRBD2|.|TRBV7-2
CASSFPPTSRNEQFF
TGTGCCAGCAGCTTCCCTCCGACTAGCAGGAATGAGCAGTTCTTC
>TRBJ2-1|13|.|few|TRBV27
CASSASVGGEQFF
TGTGCCAGCAGTGCCTCAGTGGGGGGTGAGCAGTTCTTC
>TRBJ2-7|13|.|few|TRBV23-1
CASSLGQTYEQYF
TGCGCCAGCAGTCTGGGGCAGACCTACGAGCAGTACTTC
>TRBJ1-2|16|TRBD1|few|TRBV30
CAWSVVRRDRGNGYTF
TGTGCCTGGAGTGTGGTCCGTAGGGACAGGGGAAATGGCTACACCTTC
>TRBJ1-1|13|.|.|TRBV18
CASSLKRENEAFF
TGTGCCAGCTCATTAAAAAGAGAAAATGAAGCTTTCTTT
>TRBJ2-5|15|TRBD2|few|TRBV5-4
CASSLEASGSGTQYF
TGTGCCAGCAGCTTGGAGGCTAGCGGTTCAGGGACCCAGTACTTC
>TRBJ2-3|14|TRBD2|.|TRBV5-1
CASNKAGATDTQYF
TGCGCCAGCAACAAAGCGGGGGCCACAGATACGCAGTATTTT
>TRBJ2-5|15|TRBD1|few|TRBV7-9
CASSSDRGRQETQYF
TGTGCCAGCAGCTCGGACAGGGGGCGCCAAGAGACCCAGTACTTC
>TRBJ2-4|15|.|many|TRBV18
CASSPYGHRRGIQYF
TGTGCCAGCTCACCATACGGGCACCGCAGGGGCATTCAGTACTTC
>TRBJ2-7|10|.|.|TRBV6-4
CASVPLWQYF
TGTGCCAGCGTCCCTTTGTGGCAGTACTTC
>TRBJ2-1|16|TRBD2|few|TRBV5-6
CASSPLGLAGRDEQFF
TGTGCCAGCAGCCCGTTGGGACTAGCGGGAAGGGATGAGCAGTTCTTC
>TRBJ2-7|15|.|.|TRBV11-2
CASSRTSATSYEQYF
TGTGCCAGCAGCCGGACTTCCGCAACCTCCTACGAGCAGTACTTC
>TRBJ2-3|12|.|.|TRBV6-5
CASSSRGETQYF
TGTGCCAGCAGTTCCCGGGGTGAGACGCAGTATTTT
>TRBJ1-6|14|.|few|TRBV2
CASSVQPGDSPLHF
TGTGCCAGCAGCGTGCAACCGGGGGATTCACCCCTCCACTTT
>TRBJ1-6|12|.|few|TRBV30
CAWSVRDSPLHF
TGTGCCTGGAGTGTACGGGATTCACCCCTCCACTTT
>TRBJ2-5|11|.|.|TRBV20-1
CSALREETQYF
TGCAGTGCGCTAAGGGAGGAGACCCAGTACTTC
>TRBJ1-1|14|.|.|TRBV6-1
CASTPNRVGTEAFF
TGTGCCAGCACACCCAACAGGGTAGGCACTGAAGCTTTCTTT
>TRBJ1-2|14|.|few|TRBV18
CASSHLDQSGGYTF
TGTGCCAGCTCACACCTCGATCAGTCGGGAGGCTACACCTTC
>TRBJ1-4|15|TRBD1|.|TRBV6-6
CASRRTGATNEKLFF
TGTGCCAGCAGACGTACAGGGGCAACTAATGAAAAACTGTTTTTT